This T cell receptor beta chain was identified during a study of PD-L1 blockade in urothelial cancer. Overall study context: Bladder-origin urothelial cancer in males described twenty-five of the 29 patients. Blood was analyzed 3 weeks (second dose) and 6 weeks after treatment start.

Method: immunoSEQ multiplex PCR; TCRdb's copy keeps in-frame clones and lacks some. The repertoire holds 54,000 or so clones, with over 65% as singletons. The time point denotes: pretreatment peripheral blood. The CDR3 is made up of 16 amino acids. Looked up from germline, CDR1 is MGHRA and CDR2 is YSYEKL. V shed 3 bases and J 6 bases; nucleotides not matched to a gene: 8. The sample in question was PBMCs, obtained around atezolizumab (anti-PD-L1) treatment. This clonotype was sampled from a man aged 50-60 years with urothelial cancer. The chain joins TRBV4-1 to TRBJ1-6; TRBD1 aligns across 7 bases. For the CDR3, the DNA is TGCGCCAGCAGCCATCCCCGGGACAGCCCTAATTCACCCCTCCACTTT. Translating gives CASSHPRDSPNSPLHF.